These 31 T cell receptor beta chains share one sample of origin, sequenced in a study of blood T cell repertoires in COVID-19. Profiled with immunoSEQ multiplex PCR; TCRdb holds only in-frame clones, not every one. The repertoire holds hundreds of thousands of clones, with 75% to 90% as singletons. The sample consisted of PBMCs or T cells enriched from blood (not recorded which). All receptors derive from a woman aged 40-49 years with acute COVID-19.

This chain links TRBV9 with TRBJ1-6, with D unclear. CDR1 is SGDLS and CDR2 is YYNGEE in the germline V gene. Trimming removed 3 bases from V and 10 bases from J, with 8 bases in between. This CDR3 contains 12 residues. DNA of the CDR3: TGTGCCAGCAGCGCCTCAGGCTCACCCCTCCACTTT. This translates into CASSASGSPLHF.

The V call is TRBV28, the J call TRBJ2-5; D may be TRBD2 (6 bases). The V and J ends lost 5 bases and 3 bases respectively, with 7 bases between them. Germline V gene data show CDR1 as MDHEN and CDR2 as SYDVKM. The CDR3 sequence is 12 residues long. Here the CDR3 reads CASSPSEETQYF. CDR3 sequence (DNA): TGTGCCAGCAGTCCTAGCGAAGAGACCCAGTACTTC.

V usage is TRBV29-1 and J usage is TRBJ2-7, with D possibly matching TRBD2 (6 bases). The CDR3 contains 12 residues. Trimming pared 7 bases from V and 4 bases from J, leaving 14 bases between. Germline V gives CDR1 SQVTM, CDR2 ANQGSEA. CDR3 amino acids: CSGRLGPYEQYF. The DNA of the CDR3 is TGCAGCGGCCGACTAGGGCCGTACGAGCAGTACTTC.

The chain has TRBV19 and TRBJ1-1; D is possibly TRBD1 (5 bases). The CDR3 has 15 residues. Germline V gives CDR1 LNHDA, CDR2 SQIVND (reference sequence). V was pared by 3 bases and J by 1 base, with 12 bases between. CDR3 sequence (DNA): TGTGCCAGTAGTATTGCGGGGGGACGGAACACTGAAGCTTTCTTT. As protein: CASSIAGGRNTEAFF.

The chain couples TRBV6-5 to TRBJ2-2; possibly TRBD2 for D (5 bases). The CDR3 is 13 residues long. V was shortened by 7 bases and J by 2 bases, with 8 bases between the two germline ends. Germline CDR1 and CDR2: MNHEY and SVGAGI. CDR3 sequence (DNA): TGTGCCAGCACCCGGGAAAACACCGGGGAGCTGTTTTTT. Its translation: CASTRENTGELFF.

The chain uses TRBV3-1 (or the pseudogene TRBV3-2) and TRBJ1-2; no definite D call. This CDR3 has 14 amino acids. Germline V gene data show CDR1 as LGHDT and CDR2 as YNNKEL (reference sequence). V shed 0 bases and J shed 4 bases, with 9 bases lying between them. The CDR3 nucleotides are TGTGCCAGCAGCCAAGATGCCAGTTCCTATGGCTACACCTTC. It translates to CASSQDASSYGYTF.

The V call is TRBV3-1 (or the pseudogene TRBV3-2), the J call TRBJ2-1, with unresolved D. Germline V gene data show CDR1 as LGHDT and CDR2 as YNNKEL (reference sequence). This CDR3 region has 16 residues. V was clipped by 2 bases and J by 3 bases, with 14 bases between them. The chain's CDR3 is CASSQIFRRFYNEQFF. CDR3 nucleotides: TGTGCCAGCAGCCAAATCTTTCGGCGGTTCTACAATGAGCAGTTCTTC.

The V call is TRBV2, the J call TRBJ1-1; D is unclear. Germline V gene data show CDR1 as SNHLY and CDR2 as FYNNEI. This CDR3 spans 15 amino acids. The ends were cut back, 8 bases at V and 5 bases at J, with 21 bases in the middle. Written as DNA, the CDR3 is TGTGCCAGCGAGAGGAACTTTAGTTTTCGGACTGAAGCTTTCTTT. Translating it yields CASERNFSFRTEAFF.

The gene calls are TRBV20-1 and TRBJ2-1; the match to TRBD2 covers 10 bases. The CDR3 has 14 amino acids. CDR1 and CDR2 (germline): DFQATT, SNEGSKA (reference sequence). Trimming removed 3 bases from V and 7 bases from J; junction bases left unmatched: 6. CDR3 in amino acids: CSASRSGRGNEQFF. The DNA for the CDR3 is TGCAGTGCTAGTCGGAGCGGGAGGGGGAATGAGCAGTTCTTC.

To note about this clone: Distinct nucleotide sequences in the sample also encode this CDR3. CDR3 in amino acids: CASSVAGSSGNTIYF. The CDR3 nucleotides are TGTGCCAGCAGCGTAGCAGGCAGCTCTGGAAACACCATATATTTT. This sequence joins TRBV9 and TRBJ1-3; D not certain. This CDR3 region has 15 residues. Per the germline V gene, CDR1 is SGDLS and CDR2 is YYNGEE. V was cut by 0 bases and J by 0 bases, with 7 bases left in between.

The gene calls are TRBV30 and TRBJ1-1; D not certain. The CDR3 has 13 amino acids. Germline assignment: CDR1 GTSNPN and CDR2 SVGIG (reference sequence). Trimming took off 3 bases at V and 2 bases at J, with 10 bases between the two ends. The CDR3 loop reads CAWRSGLNTEAFF. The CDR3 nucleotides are TGTGCCTGGAGATCGGGTCTTAACACTGAAGCTTTCTTT. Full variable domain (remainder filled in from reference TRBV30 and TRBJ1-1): SQTIHQWPATLVQPVGSPLSLECTVEGTSNPNLYWYRQAAGRGLQLLFYSVGIGQISSEVPQNLSASRPQDRQFILSSKKLLLSDSGFYLCAWRSGLNTEAFFGQGTRLTVV.

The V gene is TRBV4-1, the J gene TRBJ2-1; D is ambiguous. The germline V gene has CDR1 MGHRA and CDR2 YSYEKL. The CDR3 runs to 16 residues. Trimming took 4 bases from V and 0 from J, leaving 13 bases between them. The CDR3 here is CASSRTVSSSYNEQFF. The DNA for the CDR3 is TGCGCCAGCAGCCGAACAGTCTCCAGCTCCTACAATGAGCAGTTCTTC.

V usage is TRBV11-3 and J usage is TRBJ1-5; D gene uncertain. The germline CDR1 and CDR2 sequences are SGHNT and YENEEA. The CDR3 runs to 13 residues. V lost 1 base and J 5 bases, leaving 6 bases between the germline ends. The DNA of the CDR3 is TGTGCCAGCAGCTTAGGAGGGCATCAGCCCCAGCATTTT. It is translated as CASSLGGHQPQHF. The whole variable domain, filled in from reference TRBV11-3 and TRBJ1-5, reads EAGVVQSPRYKIIEKKQPVAFWCNPISGHNTLYWYLQNLGQGPELLIRYENEEAVDDSQLPKDRFSAERLKGVDSTLKIQPAELGDSAVYLCASSLGGHQPQHFGDGTRLSIL.

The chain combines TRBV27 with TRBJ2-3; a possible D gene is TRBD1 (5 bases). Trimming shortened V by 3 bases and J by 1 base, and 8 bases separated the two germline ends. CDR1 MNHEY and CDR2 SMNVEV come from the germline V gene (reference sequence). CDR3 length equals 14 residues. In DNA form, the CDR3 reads TGTGCCAGCAGTTTTACAGGTGGCACAGATACGCAGTATTTT. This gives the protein CASSFTGGTDTQYF.

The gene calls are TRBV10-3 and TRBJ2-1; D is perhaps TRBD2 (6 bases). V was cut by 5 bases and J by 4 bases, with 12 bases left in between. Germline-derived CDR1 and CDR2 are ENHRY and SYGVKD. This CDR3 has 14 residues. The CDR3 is CAISQSGSYNEQFF. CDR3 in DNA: TGTGCCATCAGTCAAAGCGGGTCTTACAATGAGCAGTTCTTC.

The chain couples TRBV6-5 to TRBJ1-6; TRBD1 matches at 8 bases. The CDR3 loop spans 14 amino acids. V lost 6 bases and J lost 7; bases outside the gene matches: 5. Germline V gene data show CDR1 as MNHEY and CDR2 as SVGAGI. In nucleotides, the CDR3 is TGTGCCAGCAGCCGACAGGGGTACAATTCACCCCTCCACTTT. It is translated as CASSRQGYNSPLHF.

The CDR3 loop is CASSLAQGYNYGYTF. CDR3 in DNA: TGTGCCAGCAGTTTAGCACAGGGGTACAACTATGGCTACACCTTC. The chain uses TRBV27 and TRBJ1-2; 7 nucleotides agree with TRBD1. Germline CDR1 is MNHEY and CDR2 is SMNVEV (reference sequence). The CDR3 runs to 15 residues. V shed 2 bases and J 2 bases; nucleotides not matched to a gene: 5.

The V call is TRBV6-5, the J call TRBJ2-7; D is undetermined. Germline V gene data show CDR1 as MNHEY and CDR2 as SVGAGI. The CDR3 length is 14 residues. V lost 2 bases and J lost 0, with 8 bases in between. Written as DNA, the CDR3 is TGTGCCAGCAGTTACGATCCAGACTCCTACGAGCAGTACTTC. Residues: CASSYDPDSYEQYF.

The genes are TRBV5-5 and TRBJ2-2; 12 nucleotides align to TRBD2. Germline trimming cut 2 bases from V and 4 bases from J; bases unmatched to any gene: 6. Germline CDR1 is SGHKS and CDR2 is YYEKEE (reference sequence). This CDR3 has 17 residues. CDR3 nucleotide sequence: TGTGCCAGCAGCTTAAAGACTAGCGGGAGTCGCACCGGGGAGCTGTTTTTT. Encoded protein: CASSLKTSGSRTGELFF.

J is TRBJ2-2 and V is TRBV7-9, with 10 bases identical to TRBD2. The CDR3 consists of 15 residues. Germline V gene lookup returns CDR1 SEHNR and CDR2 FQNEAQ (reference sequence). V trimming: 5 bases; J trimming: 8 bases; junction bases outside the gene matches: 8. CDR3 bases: TGTGCCAGCAGCCGAACGACTAGCGGGCCTGGGGAGCTGTTTTTT. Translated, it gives CASSRTTSGPGELFF. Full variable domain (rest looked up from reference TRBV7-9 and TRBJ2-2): DTGVSQNPRHKITKRGQNVTFRCDPISEHNRLYWYRQTLGQGPEFLTYFQNEAQLEKSRLLSDRFSAERPKGSFSTLEIQRTEQGDSAMYLCASSRTTSGPGELFFGEGSRLTVL.

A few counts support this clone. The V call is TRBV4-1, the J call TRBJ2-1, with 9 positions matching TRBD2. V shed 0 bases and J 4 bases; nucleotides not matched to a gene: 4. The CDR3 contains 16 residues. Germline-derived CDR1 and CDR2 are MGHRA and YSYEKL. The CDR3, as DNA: TGCGCCAGCAGCCAAGAACTAGCGGGCTTTTACAATGAGCAGTTCTTC. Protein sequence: CASSQELAGFYNEQFF.

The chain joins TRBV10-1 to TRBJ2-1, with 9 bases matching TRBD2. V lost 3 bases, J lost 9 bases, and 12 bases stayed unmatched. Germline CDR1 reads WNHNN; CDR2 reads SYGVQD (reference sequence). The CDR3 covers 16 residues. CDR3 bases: TGCGCCAGCAGTGACTTTAGCGGGAGTTCTTCTGGTGAGCAGTTCTTC. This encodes CASSDFSGSSSGEQFF.

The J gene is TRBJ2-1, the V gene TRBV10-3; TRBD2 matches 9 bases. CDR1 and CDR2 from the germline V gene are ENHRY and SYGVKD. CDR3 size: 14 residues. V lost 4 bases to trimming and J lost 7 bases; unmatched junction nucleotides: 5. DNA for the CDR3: TGTGCCATCAGTGCGGCTAGCGGGAATAATGAGCAGTTCTTC. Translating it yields CAISAASGNNEQFF.

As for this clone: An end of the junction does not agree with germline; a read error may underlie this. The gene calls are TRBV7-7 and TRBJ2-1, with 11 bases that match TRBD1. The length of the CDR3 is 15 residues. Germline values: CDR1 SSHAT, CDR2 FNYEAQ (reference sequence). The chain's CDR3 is CASSRDRGSHNEQFF. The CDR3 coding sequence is TGTGCTAGCAGCCGGGACAGGGGGTCACACAATGAGCAGTTCTTC.

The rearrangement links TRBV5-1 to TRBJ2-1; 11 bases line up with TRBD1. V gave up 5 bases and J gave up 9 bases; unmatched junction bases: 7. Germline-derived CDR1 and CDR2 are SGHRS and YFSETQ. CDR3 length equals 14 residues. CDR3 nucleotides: TGCGCCAGCAGTTCTGGACAGGGGGCCCGTGAGCAGTTCTTC. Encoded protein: CASSSGQGAREQFF.

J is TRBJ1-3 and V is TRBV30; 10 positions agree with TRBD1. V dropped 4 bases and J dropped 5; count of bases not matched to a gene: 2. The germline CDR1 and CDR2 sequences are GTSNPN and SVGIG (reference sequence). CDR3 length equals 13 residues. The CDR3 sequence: CAWMGQGRNTIYF. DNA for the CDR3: TGTGCCTGGATGGGACAGGGGAGAAACACCATATATTTT.

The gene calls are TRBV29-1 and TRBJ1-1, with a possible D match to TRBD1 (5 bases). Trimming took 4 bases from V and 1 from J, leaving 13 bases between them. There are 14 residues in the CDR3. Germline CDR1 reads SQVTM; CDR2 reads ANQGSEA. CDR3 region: CSVVAGGENTEAFF. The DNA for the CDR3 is TGCAGCGTTGTGGCAGGAGGGGAGAACACTGAAGCTTTCTTT.

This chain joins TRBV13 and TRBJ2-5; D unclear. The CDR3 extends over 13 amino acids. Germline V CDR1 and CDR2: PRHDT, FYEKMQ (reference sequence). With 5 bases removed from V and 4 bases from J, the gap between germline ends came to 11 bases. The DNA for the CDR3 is TGTGCCAGCAGCCAGAGCGACTTAGAGACCCAGTACTTC. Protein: CASSQSDLETQYF.

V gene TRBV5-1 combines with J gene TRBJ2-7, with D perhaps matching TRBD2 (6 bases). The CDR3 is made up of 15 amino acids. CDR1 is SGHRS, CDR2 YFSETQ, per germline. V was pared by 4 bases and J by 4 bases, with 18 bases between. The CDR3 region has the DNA TGCGCCAGCAGCGTGACGGGGGAGATAGGATACGAGCAGTACTTC. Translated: CASSVTGEIGYEQYF.

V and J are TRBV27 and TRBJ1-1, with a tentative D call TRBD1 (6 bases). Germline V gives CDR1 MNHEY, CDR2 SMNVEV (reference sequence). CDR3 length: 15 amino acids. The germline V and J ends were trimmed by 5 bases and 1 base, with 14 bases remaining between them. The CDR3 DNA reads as TGTGCCAGCAGTCCAGGACAGACAGGGAACACTGAAGCTTTCTTT. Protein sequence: CASSPGQTGNTEAFF.

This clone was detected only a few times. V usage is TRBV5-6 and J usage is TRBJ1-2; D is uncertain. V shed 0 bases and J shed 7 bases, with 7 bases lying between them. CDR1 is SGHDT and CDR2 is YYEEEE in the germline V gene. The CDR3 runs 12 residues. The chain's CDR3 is CASSLERSGYTF. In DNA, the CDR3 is TGTGCCAGCAGCTTGGAACGGAGTGGCTACACCTTC.